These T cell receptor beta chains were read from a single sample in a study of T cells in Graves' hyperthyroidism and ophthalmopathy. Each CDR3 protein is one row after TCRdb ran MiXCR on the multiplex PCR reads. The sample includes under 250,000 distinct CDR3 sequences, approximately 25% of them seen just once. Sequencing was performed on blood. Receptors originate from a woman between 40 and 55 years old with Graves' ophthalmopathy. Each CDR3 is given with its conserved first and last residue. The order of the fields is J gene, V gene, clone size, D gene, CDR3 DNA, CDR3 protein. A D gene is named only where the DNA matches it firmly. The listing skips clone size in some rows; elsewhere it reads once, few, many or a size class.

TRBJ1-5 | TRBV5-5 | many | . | TGTGCCAGCAGCTTGGTATATGGATCTAGCAATCAGCCCCAGCATTTT | CASSLVYGSSNQPQHF
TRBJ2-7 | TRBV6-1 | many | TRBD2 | TGTGCCAGCAGTGTAAGGACTAGCGATCCCCCGGAGCAGTACTTC | CASSVRTSDPPEQYF
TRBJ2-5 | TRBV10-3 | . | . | TGTGCCATCAGTGAGAGATCAGGGGAGGTGGGGACCCAGTACTTC | CAISERSGEVGTQYF
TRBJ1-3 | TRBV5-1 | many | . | TGCGCCAGCAGCTTGGTCTCGACAGGCAACTCTGGAAACACCATATATTTT | CASSLVSTGNSGNTIYF
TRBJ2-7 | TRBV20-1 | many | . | TGCAGTGCTACCGGGAGCTACGAGCAGTACTTC | CSATGSYEQYF
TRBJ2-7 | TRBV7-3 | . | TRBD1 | TGTGCCAGCAGCCTAAACAGGGGGCCTTCGTACGAGCAGTACTTC | CASSLNRGPSYEQYF
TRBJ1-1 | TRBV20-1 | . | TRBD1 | TGCAGTGCAGAGGACAGGGGTTTCTCTGAAGCTTTCTTT | CSAEDRGFSEAFF
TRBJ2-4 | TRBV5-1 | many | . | TGCGCCAGCAGCTCCCAGACCAAAAACATTCAGTACTTC | CASSSQTKNIQYF
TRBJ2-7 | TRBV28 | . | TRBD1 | TGTGCCAGCAGTTTATGGGGGGACAGGTTGAGGCCCTACGAGCAGTACTTC | CASSLWGDRLRPYEQYF
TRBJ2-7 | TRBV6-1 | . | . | TGTGCCAGCAGTCCGGACATAATCGAGCAGTACTTC | CASSPDIIEQYF
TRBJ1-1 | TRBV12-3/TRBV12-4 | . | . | TGTGCCAGCAGTCCCCCCTCGGGAGGGGGAAGTGGAGCTTTCTTT | CASSPPSGGGSGAFF
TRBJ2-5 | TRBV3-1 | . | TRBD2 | TGTGCCAGCAGCCAAGATTGGCGGGAGGCGGAAGAGACCCAGTACTTC | CASSQDWREAEETQYF
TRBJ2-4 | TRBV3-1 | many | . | TGTGCCAGCAGCCCGGACAGTTCGGGCAAAAACATTCAGTACTTC | CASSPDSSGKNIQYF
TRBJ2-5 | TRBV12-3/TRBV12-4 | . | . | TGTGCCAGCAGCACGCGCCAACAAGAGACCCAGTACTTC | CASSTRQQETQYF
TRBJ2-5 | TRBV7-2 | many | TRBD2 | TGTGCCAGCAGCTTAGTAAATAGCGGGATTGAGACCCAGTACTTC | CASSLVNSGIETQYF
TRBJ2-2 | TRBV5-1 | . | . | TGCGCCAGCAGCCCAAACAAGGGATCCGGGGAGCTGTTTTTT | CASSPNKGSGELFF
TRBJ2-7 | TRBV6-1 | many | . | TGTGCCAGCAGTGCAGGGGCCTACGAGCAGTACTTC | CASSAGAYEQYF
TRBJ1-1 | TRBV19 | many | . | TGTGCCAGTAGGGCACCGGGACGTGTCGCTGAAGCTTTCTTT | CASRAPGRVAEAFF
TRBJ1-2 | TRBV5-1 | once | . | TGCGCCAGCAGCTCGCAGGAGAGCTATGGCTACACCTTC | CASSSQESYGYTF
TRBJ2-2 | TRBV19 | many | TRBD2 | TGTGCCAGTGCGCCGGGACTAGCGGGAGGGAGGAACACCGGGGAGCTGTTTTTT | CASAPGLAGGRNTGELFF
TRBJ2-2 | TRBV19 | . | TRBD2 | TGTGCCAGTAGTATAGGGACTAGCGGGAGATCCGGGGAGCTGTTTTTT | CASSIGTSGRSGELFF
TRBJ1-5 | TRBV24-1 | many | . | TGTGCCACCAGTGACTCAGGGGAGGGCAATCAGCCCCAGCATTTT | CATSDSGEGNQPQHF
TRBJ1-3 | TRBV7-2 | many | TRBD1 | TGTGCCAGCAGCTTCGGGACAGGGAGAAACACCATATATTTT | CASSFGTGRNTIYF
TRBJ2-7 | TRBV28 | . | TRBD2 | TGTGCCAGCAGTCCAGCGGGAACAGCCTCCTACGAGCAGTACTTC | CASSPAGTASYEQYF
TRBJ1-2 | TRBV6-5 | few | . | TGTGCCAGCAGTTACTCGATATGGGGTTTCTATGGCTACACCTTC | CASSYSIWGFYGYTF